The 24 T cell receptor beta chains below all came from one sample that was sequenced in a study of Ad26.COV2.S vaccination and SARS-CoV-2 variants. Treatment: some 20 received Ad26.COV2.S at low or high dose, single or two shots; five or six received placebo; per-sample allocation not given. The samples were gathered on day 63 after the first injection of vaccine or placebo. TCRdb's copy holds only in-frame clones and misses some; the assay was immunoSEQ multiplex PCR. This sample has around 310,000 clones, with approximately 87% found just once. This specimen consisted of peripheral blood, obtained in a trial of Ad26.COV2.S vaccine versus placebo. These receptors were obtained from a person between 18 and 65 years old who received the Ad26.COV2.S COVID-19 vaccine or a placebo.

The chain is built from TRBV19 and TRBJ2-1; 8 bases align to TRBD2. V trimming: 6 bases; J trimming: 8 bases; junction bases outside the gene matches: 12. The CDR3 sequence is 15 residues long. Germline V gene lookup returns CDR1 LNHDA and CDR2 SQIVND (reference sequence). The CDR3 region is CASRARAGEVYEQFF. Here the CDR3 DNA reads TGTGCCAGTAGGGCCCGAGCGGGAGAGGTTTATGAGCAGTTCTTC.

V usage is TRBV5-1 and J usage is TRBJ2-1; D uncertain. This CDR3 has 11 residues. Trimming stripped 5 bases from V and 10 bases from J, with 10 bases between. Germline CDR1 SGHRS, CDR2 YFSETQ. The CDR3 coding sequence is TGCGCCAGCAGATCCCGAAACGAGCAGTTCTTC. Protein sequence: CASRSRNEQFF.

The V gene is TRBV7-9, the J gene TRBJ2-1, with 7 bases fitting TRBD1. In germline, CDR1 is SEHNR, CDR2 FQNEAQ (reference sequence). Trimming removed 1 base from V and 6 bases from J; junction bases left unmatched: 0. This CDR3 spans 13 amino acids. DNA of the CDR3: TGTGCCAGCAGCTTAGGACAGGGCAATGAGCAGTTCTTC. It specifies CASSLGQGNEQFF. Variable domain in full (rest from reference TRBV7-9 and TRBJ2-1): DTGVSQNPRHKITKRGQNVTFRCDPISEHNRLYWYRQTLGQGPEFLTYFQNEAQLEKSRLLSDRFSAERPKGSFSTLEIQRTEQGDSAMYLCASSLGQGNEQFFGPGTRLTVL.

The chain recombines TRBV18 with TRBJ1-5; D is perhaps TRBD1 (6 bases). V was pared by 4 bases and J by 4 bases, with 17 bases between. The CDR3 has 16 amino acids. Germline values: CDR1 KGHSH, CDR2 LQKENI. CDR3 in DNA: TGTGCCAGCTCACGGGAAGGACAGAACCTAAATCAGCCCCAGCATTTT. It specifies CASSREGQNLNQPQHF.

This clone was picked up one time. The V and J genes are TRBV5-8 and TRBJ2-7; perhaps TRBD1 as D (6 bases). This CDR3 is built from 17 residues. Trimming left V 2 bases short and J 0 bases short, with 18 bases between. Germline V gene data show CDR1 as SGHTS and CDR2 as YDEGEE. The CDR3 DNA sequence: TGTGCCAGCAGCTTCGGACGGACAGACGTAAGCTCCTACGAGCAGTACTTC. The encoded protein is CASSFGRTDVSSYEQYF.

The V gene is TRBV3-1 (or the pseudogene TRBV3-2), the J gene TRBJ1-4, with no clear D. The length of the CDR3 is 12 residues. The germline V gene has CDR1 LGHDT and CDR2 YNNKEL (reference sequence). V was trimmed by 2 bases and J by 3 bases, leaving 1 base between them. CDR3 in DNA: TGTGCCAGCAGCCAATCTAATGAAAAACTGTTTTTT. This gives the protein CASSQSNEKLFF.

In DNA form, the CDR3 reads TGTGCCAGCAGTTTAGGGACGGGGAGCTACGAGCAGTACTTC. Translation: CASSLGTGSYEQYF. The rearrangement uses TRBV28 and TRBJ2-7, with D possibly being TRBD1 or TRBD2 (5 bases each). The germline gives CDR1 MDHEN, CDR2 SYDVKM. This CDR3 contains 14 residues. With 2 bases removed from V and 3 bases from J, the gap between germline ends came to 11 bases.

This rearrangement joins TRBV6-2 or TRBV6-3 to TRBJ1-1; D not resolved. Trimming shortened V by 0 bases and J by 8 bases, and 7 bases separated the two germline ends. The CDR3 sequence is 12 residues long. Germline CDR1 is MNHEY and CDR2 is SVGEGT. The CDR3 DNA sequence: TGTGCCAGCAGTTACTCGGCGGGCGAAGCTTTCTTT. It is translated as CASSYSAGEAFF.

The CDR3 DNA follows: TGCGCCAGCAGCTTGACAGAAAACACCGGGGAGCTGTTTTTT. Its protein product is CASSLTENTGELFF. J is TRBJ2-2 and V is TRBV5-1; D is undetermined. CDR1 and CDR2 (germline): SGHRS, YFSETQ. The V and J ends lost 1 base and 2 bases respectively, with 6 bases between them. The CDR3 extends over 14 amino acids.

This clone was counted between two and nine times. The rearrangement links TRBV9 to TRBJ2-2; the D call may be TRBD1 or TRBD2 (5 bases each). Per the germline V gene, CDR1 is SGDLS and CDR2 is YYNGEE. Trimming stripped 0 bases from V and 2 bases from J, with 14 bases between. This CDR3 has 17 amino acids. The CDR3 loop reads CASSVGSGALNTGELFF. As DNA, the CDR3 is TGTGCCAGCAGCGTAGGCTCCGGGGCTCTAAACACCGGGGAGCTGTTTTTT. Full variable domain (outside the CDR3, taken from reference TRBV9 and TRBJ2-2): DSGVTQTPKHLITATGQRVTLRCSPRSGDLSVYWYQQSLDQGLQFLIQYYNGEERAKGNILERFSAQQFPDLHSELNLSSLELGDSALYFCASSVGSGALNTGELFFGEGSRLTVL.

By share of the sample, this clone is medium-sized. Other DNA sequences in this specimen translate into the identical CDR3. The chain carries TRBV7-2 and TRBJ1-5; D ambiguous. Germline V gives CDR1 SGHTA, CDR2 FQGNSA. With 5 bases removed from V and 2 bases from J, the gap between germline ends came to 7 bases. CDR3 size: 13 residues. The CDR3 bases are TGTGCCAGCAGCCTTCGTGGCAATCAGCCCCAGCATTTT. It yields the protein CASSLRGNQPQHF.

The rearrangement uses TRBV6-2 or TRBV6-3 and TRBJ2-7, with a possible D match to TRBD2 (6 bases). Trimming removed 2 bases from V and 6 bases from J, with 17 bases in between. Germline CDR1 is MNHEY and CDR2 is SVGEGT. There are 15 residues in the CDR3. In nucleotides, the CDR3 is TGTGCCAGCAGTTACAGGAGCGGGTCGCTGGGCGAGCAGTACTTC. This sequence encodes CASSYRSGSLGEQYF.

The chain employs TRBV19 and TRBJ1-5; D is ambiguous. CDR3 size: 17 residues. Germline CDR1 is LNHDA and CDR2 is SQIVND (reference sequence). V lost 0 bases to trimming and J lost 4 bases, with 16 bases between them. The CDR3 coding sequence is TGTGCCAGTAGTATAGATCGAACTACGGCGGGAAATCAGCCCCAGCATTTT. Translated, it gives CASSIDRTTAGNQPQHF.

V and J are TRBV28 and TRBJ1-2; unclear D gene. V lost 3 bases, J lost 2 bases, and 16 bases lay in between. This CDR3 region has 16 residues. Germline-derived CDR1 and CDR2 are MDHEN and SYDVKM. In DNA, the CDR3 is TGTGCCAGCAGTTTGCGGCCCTATCGTCAGAACTATGGCTACACCTTC. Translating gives CASSLRPYRQNYGYTF.

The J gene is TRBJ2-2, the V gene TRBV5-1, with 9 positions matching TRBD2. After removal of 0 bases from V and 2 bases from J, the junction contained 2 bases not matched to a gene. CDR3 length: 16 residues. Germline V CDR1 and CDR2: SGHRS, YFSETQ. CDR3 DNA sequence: TGCGCCAGCAGCTTGGGGACTAGCGTCAACACCGGGGAGCTGTTTTTT. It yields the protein CASSLGTSVNTGELFF.

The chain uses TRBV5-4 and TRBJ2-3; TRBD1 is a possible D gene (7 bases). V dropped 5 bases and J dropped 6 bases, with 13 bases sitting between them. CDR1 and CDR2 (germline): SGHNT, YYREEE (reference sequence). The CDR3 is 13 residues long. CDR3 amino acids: CASSRAGGDTQYF. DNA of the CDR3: TGTGCCAGCAGTCGCGCAGGGGGGGATACGCAGTATTTT.

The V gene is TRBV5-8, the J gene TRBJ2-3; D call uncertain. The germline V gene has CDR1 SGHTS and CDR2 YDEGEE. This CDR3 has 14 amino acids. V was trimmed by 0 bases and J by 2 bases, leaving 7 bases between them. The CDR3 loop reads CASSLGLFTDTQYF. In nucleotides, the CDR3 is TGTGCCAGCAGCTTGGGACTTTTCACAGATACGCAGTATTTT.

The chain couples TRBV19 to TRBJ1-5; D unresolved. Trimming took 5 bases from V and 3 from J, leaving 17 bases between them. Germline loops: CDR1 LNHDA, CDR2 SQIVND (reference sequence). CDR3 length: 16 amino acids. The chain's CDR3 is CASSLSAGIANQPQHF. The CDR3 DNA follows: TGTGCCAGTAGTCTGAGTGCGGGAATCGCCAATCAGCCCCAGCATTTT.

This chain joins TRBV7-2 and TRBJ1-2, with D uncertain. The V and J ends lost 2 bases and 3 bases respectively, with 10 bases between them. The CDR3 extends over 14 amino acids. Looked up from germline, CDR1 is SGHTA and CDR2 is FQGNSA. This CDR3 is CASSLLPRDYGYTF. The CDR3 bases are TGTGCCAGCAGCTTACTTCCCAGAGACTATGGCTACACCTTC.

The CDR3 loop is CASSNGGGAYNEQFF. DNA for the CDR3: TGTGCCAGTAGTAATGGCGGGGGGGCATACAATGAGCAGTTCTTC. The chain has TRBV19 and TRBJ2-1; TRBD2 matches 9 bases. The CDR3 covers 15 residues. Germline lookup yields CDR1 LNHDA and CDR2 SQIVND (reference sequence). Trimming removed 4 bases from V and 4 bases from J; junction bases left unmatched: 5.

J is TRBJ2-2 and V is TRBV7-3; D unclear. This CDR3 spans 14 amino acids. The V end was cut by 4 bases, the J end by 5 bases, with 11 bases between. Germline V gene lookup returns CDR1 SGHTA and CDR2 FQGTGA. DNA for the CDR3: TGTGCCAGCAGCTCCTCAGTGGGTACCGGGGAGCTGTTTTTT. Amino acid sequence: CASSSSVGTGELFF. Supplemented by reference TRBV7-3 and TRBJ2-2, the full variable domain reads GAGVSQTPSNKVTEKGKYVELRCDPISGHTALYWYRQSLGQGPEFLIYFQGTGAADDSGLPNDRFFAVRPEGSVSTLKIQRTERGDSAVYLCASSSSVGTGELFFGEGSRLTVL.

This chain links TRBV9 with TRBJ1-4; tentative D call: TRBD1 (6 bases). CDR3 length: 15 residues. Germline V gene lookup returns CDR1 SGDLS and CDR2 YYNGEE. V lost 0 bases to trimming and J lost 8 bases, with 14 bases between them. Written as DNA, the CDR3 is TGTGCCAGCAGCGTAGCGGCAGGGGCTTTAGAAAAACTGTTTTTT. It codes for CASSVAAGALEKLFF. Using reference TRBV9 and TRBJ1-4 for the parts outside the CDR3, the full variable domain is DSGVTQTPKHLITATGQRVTLRCSPRSGDLSVYWYQQSLDQGLQFLIQYYNGEERAKGNILERFSAQQFPDLHSELNLSSLELGDSALYFCASSVAAGALEKLFFGSGTQLSVL.

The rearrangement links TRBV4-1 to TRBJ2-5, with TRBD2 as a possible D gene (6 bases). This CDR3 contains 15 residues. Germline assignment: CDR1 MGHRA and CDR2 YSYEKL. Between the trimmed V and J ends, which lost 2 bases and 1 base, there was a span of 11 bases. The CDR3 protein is CASSQRSGLQETQYF. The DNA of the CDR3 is TGCGCCAGCAGCCAACGCAGCGGGCTCCAAGAGACCCAGTACTTC.

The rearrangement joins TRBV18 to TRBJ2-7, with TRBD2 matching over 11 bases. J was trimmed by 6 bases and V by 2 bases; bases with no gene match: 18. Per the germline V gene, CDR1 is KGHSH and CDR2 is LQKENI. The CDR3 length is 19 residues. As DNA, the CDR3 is TGTGCCAGCTCACCAGGCGTATCGACTAGCGGGATTACCGTAGGCGAGCAGTACGTC. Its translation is CASSPGVSTSGITVGEQYV.